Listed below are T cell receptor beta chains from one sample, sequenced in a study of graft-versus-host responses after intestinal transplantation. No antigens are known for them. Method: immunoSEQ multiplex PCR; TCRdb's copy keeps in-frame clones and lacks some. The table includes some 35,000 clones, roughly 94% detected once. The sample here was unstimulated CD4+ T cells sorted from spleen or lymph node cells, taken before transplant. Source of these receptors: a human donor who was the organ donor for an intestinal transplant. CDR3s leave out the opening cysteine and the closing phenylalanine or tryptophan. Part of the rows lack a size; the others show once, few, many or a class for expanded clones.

CDR3 protein: ASSQERQGGNYEQY
V gene: TRBV4-1
clone size: NA
J gene: NA

CDR3 protein: ASSQGGQGPSSYEQY
V gene: TRBV4-1
clone size: once
J gene: TRBJ2-7

CDR3 protein: ATSRGEGLNNSPLH
V gene: TRBV15
clone size: NA
J gene: TRBJ1-6

CDR3 protein: ASSYSAGRVYYGYT
V gene: TRBV6-5
clone size: NA
J gene: TRBJ1-2

CDR3 protein: ASSRPAWQETQY
V gene: TRBV6-5
clone size: NA
J gene: TRBJ2-5

CDR3 protein: ASNPGTGSLSNEKLF
V gene: TRBV2
clone size: NA
J gene: TRBJ1-4

CDR3 protein: ASSLGGVGDTQY
V gene: TRBV7-2
clone size: NA
J gene: TRBJ2-3

CDR3 protein: ASSAGVVAGGADTQY
V gene: TRBV9
clone size: NA
J gene: TRBJ2-3

CDR3 protein: ASSVSRQSNTEAF
V gene: TRBV2
clone size: NA
J gene: TRBJ1-1

CDR3 protein: ASLPGGNDNSPLH
V gene: TRBV5-5
clone size: NA
J gene: TRBJ1-6

CDR3 protein: ASRLAGGTNTGELF
V gene: TRBV6-6
clone size: NA
J gene: TRBJ2-2

CDR3 protein: ATSRDGGTDTQY
V gene: TRBV15
clone size: NA
J gene: TRBJ2-3

CDR3 protein: ASSLLRGSSYNEQF
V gene: TRBV7-6
clone size: NA
J gene: TRBJ2-1

CDR3 protein: ASSSSGGSYGYT
V gene: TRBV7-2
clone size: few
J gene: TRBJ1-2

CDR3 protein: ASSLGDSRKNTEAF
V gene: TRBV5-1
clone size: NA
J gene: TRBJ1-1

CDR3 protein: ASSLVRLAGGWAYEQY
V gene: TRBV7-2
clone size: NA
J gene: TRBJ2-7

CDR3 protein: ASSLGRGPYEQY
V gene: TRBV5-6
clone size: NA
J gene: TRBJ2-7

CDR3 protein: ASSPVGGTGGTYGYT
V gene: TRBV7-9
clone size: NA
J gene: TRBJ1-2

CDR3 protein: SVEVQGMNTEAF
V gene: TRBV29-1
clone size: NA
J gene: TRBJ1-1

CDR3 protein: AWMHRDGYSGNTIY
V gene: TRBV30
clone size: NA
J gene: TRBJ1-3

CDR3 protein: AISERARGNYGYT
V gene: TRBV10-3
clone size: once
J gene: TRBJ1-2

CDR3 protein: ASSPDMNTEAF
V gene: TRBV6-4
clone size: once
J gene: TRBJ1-1

CDR3 protein: ASSKTGGKMNTEAF
V gene: TRBV5-6
clone size: NA
J gene: TRBJ1-1

CDR3 protein: AWSFPARGAADTQY
V gene: TRBV30
clone size: NA
J gene: TRBJ2-3

CDR3 protein: ASRSRQGSVGELF
V gene: TRBV28
clone size: NA
J gene: TRBJ2-2

CDR3 protein: ASSLGLGQNTEAF
V gene: TRBV7-2
clone size: NA
J gene: TRBJ1-1

CDR3 protein: ASSKAQGAREQF
V gene: TRBV21-1
clone size: NA
J gene: TRBJ2-1

CDR3 protein: ASSERPGTTNEKLF
V gene: TRBV2
clone size: NA
J gene: TRBJ1-4